This T cell receptor (beta chain) was recorded in a study of T-cell reconstitution after alpha-beta-depleted transplantation in children. Study-level findings and limits: About two months after transplant, alpha-beta T cells reportedly came from several hundred expanded graft clones.

The CDR3 is made up of 13 amino acids. The germline V gene has CDR1 ENHRY and CDR2 SYGVKD. V was pared by 8 bases and J by 3 bases, with 5 bases of the junction left unmatched. This clonotype was detected ten times or more. Its antigen is not known. Library preparation (for TCRbeta) was performed with unique molecular identifiers. TCRdb reanalysed the PCR reads using MiXCR and keeps one entry per CDR3 protein. The table shows hundreds of thousands of distinct CDR3 sequences, with more than 9% occurring only once. The sequence was obtained from a male patient between 2 and 9 years old who had a stem cell transplant for chronic granulomatous disease, so the T cells may come from the graft donor. V gene TRBV10-3 combines with J gene TRBJ2-7; 9 bases align to TRBD1. Sequenced here: peripheral blood, sampled 180 days after TCRalphabeta/CD19-depleted stem cell transplant. The CDR3 region is CAIRGQGDYEQYF. Written as DNA, the CDR3 is TGTGCCATCCGGGGACAGGGCGACTACGAGCAGTACTTC.